A single sample gave rise to the 7 T cell receptor beta chains below, sequenced in a study of T-cell memory formation after mild COVID-19 (dated by TCRdb to the early 2020s). Library preparation employed 5' RACE. The sequencer was an Illumina NovaSeq 6000. TCRdb passed the public sequencing reads through fastp at Q25 and MiXCR, retaining productive beta sequences. Rows are unified per CDR3 protein, each entry keeping the most common DNA and genes. Within this sample are roughly 250,000 distinct CDR3 sequences, with over 15% of them counted one time only. The ten largest make up around 3.4% of the sample. The sequenced material came from PBMCs or a T cell subset sorted from them (not recorded which). All receptors come from a man younger than 30 who had mild COVID-19 (a few samples of this study predate the infection). The sample titles of this study are shuffled in the database, so cell type and time point are left out; the donor was told from shared clones.

CDR3 sequence: CASSLGRRRVGQGAEYGYTF. CDR3 DNA: TGCGCCAGCAGCTTGGGCCGGCGGCGCGTCGGACAGGGGGCGGAATATGGCTACACCTTC. This chain connects TRBV5-1 to TRBJ1-2, with 11 nucleotides matching TRBD1. The V gene end was trimmed by 0 bases and the J gene end by 5 bases; junction bases not matched to a gene: 18. The CDR3 sequence is 20 residues long. CDR1 SGHRS and CDR2 YFSETQ come from the germline V gene.

This clonotype was picked up a small number of times. The CDR3 nucleotides read TGTGCCAGCAGTCTACCACAGGTCCTGGGGACCCAGTACTTC. It encodes CASSLPQVLGTQYF. This rearrangement joins TRBV28 to TRBJ2-5, with D possibly being TRBD1 (5 bases). V was clipped by 5 bases and J by 7 bases, with 17 bases between them. This CDR3 contains 14 residues. The germline gives CDR1 MDHEN, CDR2 SYDVKM.

The chain combines TRBV5-1 with TRBJ1-1, with 8 bases aligning to TRBD1. The length of the CDR3 is 14 residues. Germline trimming cut 4 bases from V and 5 bases from J; bases unmatched to any gene: 7. The germline gives CDR1 SGHRS, CDR2 YFSETQ. CDR3 loop: CASSPTGEWTEAFF. The CDR3 coding sequence is TGCGCCAGCAGCCCGACAGGGGAGTGGACTGAAGCTTTCTTT.

In this sample, this clonotype turned up a few times. CDR3 nucleotides: TGTGCCAGCAGGGGGGCTGGGGCCGAGACCCAGTACTTC. Translating it yields CASRGAGAETQYF. The chain uses TRBV25-1 and TRBJ2-5; TRBD1 might be the D (6 bases). CDR1 is MGHDK, CDR2 SYGVNS, per germline. Trimming removed 6 bases at V and 5 bases at J, with 13 bases between. The CDR3 contains 13 residues. The whole variable domain, remainder taken from reference TRBV25-1 and TRBJ2-5, is EADIYQTPRYLVIGTGKKITLECSQTMGHDKMYWYQQDPGMELHLIHYSYGVNSTEKGDLSSESTVSRIRTEHFPLTLESARPSHTSQYLCASRGAGAETQYFGPGTRLLVL.

V usage is TRBV9 and J usage is TRBJ2-5; 7 nucleotides line up with TRBD2. V trimming: 3 bases; J trimming: 4 bases; junction bases outside the gene matches: 12. CDR3 length equals 16 residues. From germline, CDR1 is SGDLS and CDR2 YYNGEE. The CDR3 DNA follows: TGTGCCAGCAGCGGAGGGCCCGGGGGGTGGGGAGAGACCCAGTACTTC. Residues: CASSGGPGGWGETQYF.

In this sample, this clonotype turned up many times. DNA for the CDR3: TGTGCCAGCAGCTTAGTCCCTGGCCATGAGCAGTTCTTC. This encodes CASSLVPGHEQFF. V and J are TRBV11-2 and TRBJ2-1; D gene ambiguous. Germline-derived CDR1 and CDR2 are SGHAT and FQNNGV. The germline V and J ends were trimmed by 1 base and 8 bases, with 9 bases remaining between them. CDR3 length equals 13 residues.

This chain connects TRBV12-3 or TRBV12-4 to TRBJ2-7, with TRBD2 identical over 8 bases. Trimming took 4 bases from V and 2 from J; bases not matched to a gene: 4. The CDR3 is made up of 14 amino acids. CDR3 sequence reads: CASSSRGGAYEQYF. The DNA of the CDR3 is TGTGCCAGCAGTTCCCGGGGGGGGGCCTACGAGCAGTACTTC.